This TCR beta chain comes out of a study of cytomegalovirus exposure and HLA in healthy donors. Study-level points and caveats: Later on, an analysis found that several of the most significant clusters appeared to be linked to common viral pathogens, which included parvovirus B19.

About this clone itself: Its antigen is not identified.

This CDR3 is 16 amino acids long. Amplification used 60 Vbeta primers and 13 Jbeta primers. In the authors' methods: Tens of millions of unique TCR beta chains, some 9.9 million of them shared, were counted by a later analysis. Produced via immunoSEQ multiplex PCR; TCRdb's table is partial and in-frame only. The V and J calls and the clone size are those of that table, but D and trimming were determined from the DNA. The sample has about 280,000 clones, 80% to 90% seen once; the top ten hold approximately 2%. What was sequenced was PBMCs. V usage is TRBV12-2 and J usage is TRBJ1-2; no DNA check was done on the table's D call, TRBD1. TRBV12-2 is recorded as a pseudogene. The TCR comes from a young woman in good health and CMV-seronegative. CDR3 protein: CASRLAGQGLRYGYTF. CDR3 nucleotide sequence: TGTGCAAGTCGCTTAGCGGGACAGGGTCTCCGCTATGGCTACACCTTC.